The clone carrying this T cell receptor beta chain came up a few times. The protocol was immunoSEQ multiplex PCR, while the TCRdb copy is restricted to in-frame clones and leaves out a portion. The sample yields tens of thousands of clones, 91% seen once. The sample belongs to a study of blood T cell repertoires in COVID-19. Study overall: Donors in the United States, Italy and Spain gave samples during acute or convalescent COVID-19. Nucleic acid was either cDNA or gDNA, and it came from T cells, B-cell-depleted T cells, or PBMCs.

Sequenced material: peripheral blood. This sequence originates from a human donor in a cohort sampled during active COVID-19.

In DNA, the CDR3 is TGTGCCAGCAGCTTAGTAGCACTCACGGAGCAGTTCTTC. Its translation is CASSLVALTEQFF. This chain uses TRBV7-6 with TRBJ2-1, with unresolved D. This CDR3 contains 13 residues. Germline loops: CDR1 SGHVS, CDR2 FNYEAQ. Trimming took 1 base from V and 10 from J, leaving 11 bases between them.